The clone carrying this TCR beta chain showed up just a few times. Authors' processing steps: Amplified reference gene primers provided the basis for estimating nucleated cell counts. TCRdb's copy holds only in-frame clones and misses some; the assay was immunoSEQ multiplex PCR. That table supplies the V and J calls and clone size; D and trimming were determined from the DNA. Of approximately 90,000 clones in the sample, 60% to 85% were seen once. The data were obtained in a study of blood T cell repertoires in COVID-19. On the study more broadly: COVID-19 samples from acute and convalescent phases originated in the United States, Italy and Spain. T cells, B-cell-depleted T cells, or PBMCs supplied cDNA or gDNA.

The source of this sequence is a human donor in a cohort sampled during active COVID-19. Sequencing was carried out using peripheral blood.

CDR3 in DNA: TGTGCCAGCAGCTTAAAAGGGGGAGGGACCTACGAGCAGTACTTC. Amino acids: CASSLKGGGTYEQYF. The V and J genes are TRBV7-9 and TRBJ2-7, with D maybe TRBD2 (7 bases). The germline V and J ends were trimmed by 2 bases and 2 bases, with 13 bases remaining between them. The CDR3 covers 15 residues. The V gene's germline CDR1 is SEHNR and CDR2 FQNEAQ (reference sequence).